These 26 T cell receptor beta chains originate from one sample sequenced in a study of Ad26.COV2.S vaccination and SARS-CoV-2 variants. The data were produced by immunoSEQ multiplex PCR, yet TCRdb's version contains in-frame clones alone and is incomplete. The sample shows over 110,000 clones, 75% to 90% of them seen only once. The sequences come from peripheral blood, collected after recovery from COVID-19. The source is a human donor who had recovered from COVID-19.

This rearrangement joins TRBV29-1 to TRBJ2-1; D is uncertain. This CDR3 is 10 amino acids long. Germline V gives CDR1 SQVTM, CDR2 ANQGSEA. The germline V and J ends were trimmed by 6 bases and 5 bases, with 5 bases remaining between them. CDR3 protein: CSVRNNEQFF. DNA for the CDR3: TGCAGCGTCCGGAACAATGAGCAGTTCTTC.

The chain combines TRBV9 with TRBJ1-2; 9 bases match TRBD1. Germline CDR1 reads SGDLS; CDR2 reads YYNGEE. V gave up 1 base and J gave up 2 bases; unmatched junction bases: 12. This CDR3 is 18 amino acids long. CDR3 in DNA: TGTGCCAGCAGCGTACGGCCCTTAACAGGGGGCAGGAACTATGGCTACACCTTC. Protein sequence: CASSVRPLTGGRNYGYTF.

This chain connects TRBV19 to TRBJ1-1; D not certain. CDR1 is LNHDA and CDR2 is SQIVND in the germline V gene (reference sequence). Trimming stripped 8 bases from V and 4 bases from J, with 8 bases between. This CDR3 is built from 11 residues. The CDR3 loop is CASAGFTEAFF. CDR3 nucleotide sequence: TGTGCCAGTGCGGGGTTCACTGAAGCTTTCTTT.

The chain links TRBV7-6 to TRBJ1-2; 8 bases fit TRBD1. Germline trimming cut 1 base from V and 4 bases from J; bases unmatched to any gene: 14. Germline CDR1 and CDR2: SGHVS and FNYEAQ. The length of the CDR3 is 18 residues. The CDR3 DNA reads TGTGCCAGCAGCTTAGGGCTGGCAGGGGGCGATTTATTCTATGGCTACACCTTC. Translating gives CASSLGLAGGDLFYGYTF.

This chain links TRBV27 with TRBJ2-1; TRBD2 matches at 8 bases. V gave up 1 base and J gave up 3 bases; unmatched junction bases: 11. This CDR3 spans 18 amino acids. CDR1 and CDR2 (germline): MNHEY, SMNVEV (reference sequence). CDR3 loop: CASSLFWADGGDYNEQFF. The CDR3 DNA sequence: TGTGCCAGCAGTTTATTTTGGGCGGACGGGGGGGACTACAATGAGCAGTTCTTC.

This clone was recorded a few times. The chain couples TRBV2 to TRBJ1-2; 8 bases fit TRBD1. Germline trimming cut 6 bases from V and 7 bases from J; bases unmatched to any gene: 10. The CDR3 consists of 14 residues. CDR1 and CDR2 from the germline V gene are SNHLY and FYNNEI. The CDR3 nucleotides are TGTGCCAGCAGCCTACTATCAGGGGGCACTGGCTACACCTTC. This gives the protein CASSLLSGGTGYTF.

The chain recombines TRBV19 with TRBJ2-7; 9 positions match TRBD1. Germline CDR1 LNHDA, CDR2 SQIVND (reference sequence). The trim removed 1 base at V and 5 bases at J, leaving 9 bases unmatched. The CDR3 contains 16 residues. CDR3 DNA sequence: TGTGCCAGTAGTATAGTCCCCGGACAGGGGCGAAACGAGCAGTACTTC. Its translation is CASSIVPGQGRNEQYF.

CDR3 nucleotide sequence: TGTGCCAGCAGCTTAGAACGGGACAGGGGGGCACTCCAGCGCGAGCAGTACTTC. This translates into CASSLERDRGALQREQYF. The V call is TRBV7-9, the J call TRBJ2-7, with 11 bases identical to TRBD1. This CDR3 region has 18 residues. Germline CDR1 and CDR2: SEHNR and FQNEAQ (reference sequence). Trimming at V came to 1 base and at J to 6 bases, leaving 14 bases not matched to a gene.

CDR3 region: CASRLQGGETEAFF. CDR3 nucleotides: TGTGCCAGCAGGCTACAGGGGGGCGAGACTGAAGCTTTCTTT. The V and J genes are TRBV27 and TRBJ1-1; 8 nucleotides match TRBD1. The ends lost 6 bases at V and 5 bases at J; junction bases unmatched: 8. The CDR3 length is 14 residues. From germline, CDR1 is MNHEY and CDR2 SMNVEV (reference sequence).

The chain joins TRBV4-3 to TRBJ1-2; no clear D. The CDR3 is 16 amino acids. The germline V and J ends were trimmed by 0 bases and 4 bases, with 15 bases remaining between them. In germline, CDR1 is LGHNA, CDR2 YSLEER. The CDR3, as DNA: TGCGCCAGCAGCCAAGAGATTTCCCCGGTCGGCTATGGCTACACCTTC. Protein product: CASSQEISPVGYGYTF.

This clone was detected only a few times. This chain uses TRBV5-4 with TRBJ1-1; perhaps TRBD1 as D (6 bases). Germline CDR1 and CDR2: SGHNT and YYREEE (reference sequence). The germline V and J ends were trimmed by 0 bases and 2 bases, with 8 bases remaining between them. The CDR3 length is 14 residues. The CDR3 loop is CASSLVGGNTEAFF. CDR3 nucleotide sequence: TGTGCCAGCAGCTTGGTAGGGGGAAACACTGAAGCTTTCTTT.

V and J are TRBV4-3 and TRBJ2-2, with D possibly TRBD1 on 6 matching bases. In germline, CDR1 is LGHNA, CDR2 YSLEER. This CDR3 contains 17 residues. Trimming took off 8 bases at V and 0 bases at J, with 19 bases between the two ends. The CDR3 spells CASSTTSGTTNTGELFF. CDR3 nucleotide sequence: TGCGCCAGCTCGACGACATCCGGGACAACGAACACCGGGGAGCTGTTTTTT.

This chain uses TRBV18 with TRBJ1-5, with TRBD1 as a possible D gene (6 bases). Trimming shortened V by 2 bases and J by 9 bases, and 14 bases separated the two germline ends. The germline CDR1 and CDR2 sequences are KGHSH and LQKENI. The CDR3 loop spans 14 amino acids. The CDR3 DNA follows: TGTGCCAGCTCACCAGCCAGGGGAGAAGGGCCCCAGCATTTT. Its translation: CASSPARGEGPQHF.

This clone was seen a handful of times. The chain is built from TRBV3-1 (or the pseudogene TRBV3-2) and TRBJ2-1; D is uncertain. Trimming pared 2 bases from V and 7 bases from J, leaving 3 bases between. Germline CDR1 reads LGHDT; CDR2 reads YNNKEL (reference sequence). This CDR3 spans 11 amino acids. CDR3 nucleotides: TGTGCCAGCAGCCAAAGGAATGAGCAGTTCTTC. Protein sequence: CASSQRNEQFF.

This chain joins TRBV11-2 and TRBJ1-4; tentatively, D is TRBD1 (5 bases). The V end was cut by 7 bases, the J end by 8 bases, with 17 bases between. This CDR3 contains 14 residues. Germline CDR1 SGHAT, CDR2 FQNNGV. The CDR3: CASKVTGGVEKLFF. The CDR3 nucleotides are TGTGCCAGCAAAGTAACTGGGGGGGTGGAAAAACTGTTTTTT.

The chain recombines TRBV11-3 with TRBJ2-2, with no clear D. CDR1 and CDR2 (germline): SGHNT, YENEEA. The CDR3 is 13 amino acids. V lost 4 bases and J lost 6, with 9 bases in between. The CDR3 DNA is TGTGCCAGCAGCTCCATCAAACCCGGGGAGCTGTTTTTT. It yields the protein CASSSIKPGELFF.

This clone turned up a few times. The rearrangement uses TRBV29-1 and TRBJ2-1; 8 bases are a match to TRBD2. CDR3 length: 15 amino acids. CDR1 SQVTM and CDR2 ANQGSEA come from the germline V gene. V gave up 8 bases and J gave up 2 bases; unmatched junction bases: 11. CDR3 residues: CSIRGGYKAYNEQFF. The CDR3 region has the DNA TGCAGCATCCGGGGGGGGTATAAGGCCTACAATGAGCAGTTCTTC.

CDR3 sequence: CASSSGEGKNTEAFF. The CDR3 DNA follows: TGCGCCAGCAGCTCGGGTGAGGGCAAGAACACTGAAGCTTTCTTT. The chain employs TRBV5-1 and TRBJ1-1, with no clear D. The CDR3 sequence is 15 residues long. V lost 3 bases and J lost 1, with 13 bases in between. The germline V gene encodes CDR1 SGHRS and CDR2 YFSETQ.

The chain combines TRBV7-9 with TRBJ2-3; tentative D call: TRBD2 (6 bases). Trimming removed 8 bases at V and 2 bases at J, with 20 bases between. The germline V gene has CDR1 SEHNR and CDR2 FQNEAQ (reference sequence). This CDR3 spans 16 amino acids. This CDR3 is CASGPRESGLTDTQYF. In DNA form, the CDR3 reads TGTGCCAGCGGACCCCGCGAAAGCGGGCTCACAGATACGCAGTATTTT. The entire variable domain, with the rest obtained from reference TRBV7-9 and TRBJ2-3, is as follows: DTGVSQNPRHKITKRGQNVTFRCDPISEHNRLYWYRQTLGQGPEFLTYFQNEAQLEKSRLLSDRFSAERPKGSFSTLEIQRTEQGDSAMYLCASGPRESGLTDTQYFGPGTRLTVL.

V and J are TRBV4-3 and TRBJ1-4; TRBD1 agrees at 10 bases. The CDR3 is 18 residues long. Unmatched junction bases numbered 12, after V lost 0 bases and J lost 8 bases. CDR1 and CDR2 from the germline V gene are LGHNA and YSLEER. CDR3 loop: CASSQDGQGVNNREKLFF. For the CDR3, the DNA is TGCGCCAGCAGCCAAGACGGACAGGGGGTGAATAATAGGGAAAAACTGTTTTTT.

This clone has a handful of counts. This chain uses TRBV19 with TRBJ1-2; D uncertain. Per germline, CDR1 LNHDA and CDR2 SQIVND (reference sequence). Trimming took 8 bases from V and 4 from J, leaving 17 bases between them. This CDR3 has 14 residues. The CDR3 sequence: CASLRAGDLYGYTF. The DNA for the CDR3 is TGTGCCAGTTTAAGGGCCGGGGATCTCTATGGCTACACCTTC.

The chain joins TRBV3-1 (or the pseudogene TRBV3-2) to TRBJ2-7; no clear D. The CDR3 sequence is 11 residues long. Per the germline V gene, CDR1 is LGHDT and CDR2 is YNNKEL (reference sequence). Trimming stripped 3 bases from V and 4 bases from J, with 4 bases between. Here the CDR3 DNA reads TGTGCCAGCAGCCACGGTTACGAGCAGTACTTC. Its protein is CASSHGYEQYF.

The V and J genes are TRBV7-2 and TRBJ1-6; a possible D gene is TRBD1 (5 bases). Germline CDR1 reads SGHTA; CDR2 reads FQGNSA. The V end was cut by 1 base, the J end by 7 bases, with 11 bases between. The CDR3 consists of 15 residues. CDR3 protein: CASSLGGGTNSPLHF. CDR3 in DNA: TGTGCCAGCAGCTTAGGGGGGGGGACGAATTCACCCCTCCACTTT.

The CDR3 region is CASSHSGGSSYEQYF. DNA for the CDR3: TGTGCCAGCAGCCACAGCGGGGGGAGCTCCTACGAGCAGTACTTC. This chain joins TRBV19 and TRBJ2-7, with 9 positions matching TRBD2. The germline CDR1 and CDR2 sequences are LNHDA and SQIVND (reference sequence). V was clipped by 9 bases and J by 0 bases; unmatched bases: 9. The CDR3 sequence is 15 residues long.

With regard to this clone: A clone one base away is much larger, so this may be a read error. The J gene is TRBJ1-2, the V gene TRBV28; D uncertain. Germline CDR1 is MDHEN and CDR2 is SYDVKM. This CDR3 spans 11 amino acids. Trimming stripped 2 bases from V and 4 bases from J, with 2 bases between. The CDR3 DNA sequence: TGTGCCAGCAGTTTAGCCTATGGCTACACCTTC. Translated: CASSLAYGYTF.

The CDR3 bases are TGCGCCAGCAATCCGGACAGGTTCCCGAACACCGGGGAGCTGTTTTTT. As protein: CASNPDRFPNTGELFF. This chain uses TRBV10-2 with TRBJ2-2; 7 nucleotides align to TRBD1. Germline CDR1 WSHSY, CDR2 SAAADI. J gave up 0 bases and V 7 bases, and 8 bases lay outside the gene matches. This CDR3 comprises 16 residues.